The following is a T cell receptor (beta chain) sequence with its context. Its target is not known. The sample's time point: 266 days after commencement of treatment, after nivolumab therapy. Specified treatment: AdE1-LMPpoly-expanded autologous EBV-specific T-cell therapy followed by anti-PD-1 nivolumab. This CDR3 has 13 amino acids. CDR1 and CDR2 (germline): SGHDT, YYEEEE. The ends were cut back, 0 bases at V and 8 bases at J, with 6 bases in the middle. Sequencing was performed with immunoSEQ multiplex PCR; in TCRdb, only in-frame clones are kept and a portion is missing. The repertoire holds about 20,000 clones, with under 90% as singletons. These data are taken from a study of EBV T-cell therapy then PD-1 blockade in nasopharyngeal carcinoma.

The chain employs TRBV5-6 and TRBJ1-6; D is uncertain. This sample comprised CD8+ T cells from blood, obtained at roughly day 250 from a patient whose treatment included autologous EBV-specific T cells and nivolumab. This sequence originates from a man between 40 and 49 years old with nasopharyngeal carcinoma. CDR3: CASSLGADSPLHF. CDR3 DNA: TGTGCCAGCAGCTTGGGGGCTGATTCACCCCTCCACTTT.